The subject of this entry is one T cell receptor (beta chain). J lost 2 bases, V lost 6 bases, and 10 bases had no gene match. Germline lookup yields CDR1 LNHDA and CDR2 SQIVND (reference sequence). The CDR3 spans 16 residues. The data stem from a study of blood T cell repertoires in COVID-19. Study as a whole: Samples representing acute and convalescent COVID-19 were sourced from the United States, Italy and Spain. In each case, the material was cDNA or gDNA derived from T cells, B-cell-depleted T cells, or PBMCs.

In the original processing: Amplifying reference gene primers gave estimates of nucleated cell counts. Generated by immunoSEQ multiplex PCR, the TCRdb table keeps only in-frame clones and is missing some. V, J and clone size were drawn from that table, and D and trimming were deduced from the DNA. The data contain around 290,000 clones, about 89% of them singletons. V and J are TRBV19 and TRBJ2-5; the match to TRBD1 covers 9 bases. The sequence was obtained from a woman between 50 and 59 years old who had recovered from COVID-19. The sample was peripheral blood. CDR3 nucleotide sequence: TGTGCCAGTAGCCGTATACCGGGACAGGGACAAGAGACCCAGTACTTC. The encoded protein is CASSRIPGQGQETQYF.